This TCR beta chain originates from a study of TIL therapy for anti-PD-1-resistant metastatic lung cancer. Time point specified: pre-treatment sample, taken before nivolumab and TIL therapy. Adults with stage 4 NSCLC were enrolled in a phase I trial. This was the immunoSEQ v3 assay. TCRdb's copy holds only in-frame clones and misses some; the assay was immunoSEQ multiplex PCR. The sample holds tens of thousands of clones; around nine tenths are singletons and the top ten take 2.5% to 3%. Germline assignment: CDR1 SGDLS and CDR2 YYNGEE. This CDR3 spans 15 amino acids. V dropped 4 bases and J dropped 5 bases, with 18 bases sitting between them.

This chain joins TRBV9 and TRBJ1-1; D is ambiguous. Sequenced here: blood, sampled at baseline. This TCR came from a person between 25 and 79 years old with non-small cell lung cancer. The CDR3 here is CASSFREGGKTEAFF. Here the CDR3 DNA reads TGTGCCAGCAGCTTCCGGGAGGGTGGAAAAACTGAAGCTTTCTTT.